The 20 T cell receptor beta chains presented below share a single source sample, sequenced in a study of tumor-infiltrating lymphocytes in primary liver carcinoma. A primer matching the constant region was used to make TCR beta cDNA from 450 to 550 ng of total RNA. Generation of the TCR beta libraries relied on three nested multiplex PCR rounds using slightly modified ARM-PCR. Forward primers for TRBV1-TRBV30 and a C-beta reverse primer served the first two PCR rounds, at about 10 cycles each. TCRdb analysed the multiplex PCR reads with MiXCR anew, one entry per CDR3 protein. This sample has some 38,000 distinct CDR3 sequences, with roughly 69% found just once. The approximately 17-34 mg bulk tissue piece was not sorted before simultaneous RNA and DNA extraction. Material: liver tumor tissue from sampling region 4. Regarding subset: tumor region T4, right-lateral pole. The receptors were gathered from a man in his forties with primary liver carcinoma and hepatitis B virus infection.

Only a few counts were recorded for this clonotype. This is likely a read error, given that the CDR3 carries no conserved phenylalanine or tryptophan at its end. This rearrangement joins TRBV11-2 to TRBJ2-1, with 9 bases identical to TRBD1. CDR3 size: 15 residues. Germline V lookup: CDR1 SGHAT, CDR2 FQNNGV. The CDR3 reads CASCLLGQGYNEQFS. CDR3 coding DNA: TGTGCCAGCTGCTTATTGGGACAGGGCTACAATGAGCAGTTCTCC.

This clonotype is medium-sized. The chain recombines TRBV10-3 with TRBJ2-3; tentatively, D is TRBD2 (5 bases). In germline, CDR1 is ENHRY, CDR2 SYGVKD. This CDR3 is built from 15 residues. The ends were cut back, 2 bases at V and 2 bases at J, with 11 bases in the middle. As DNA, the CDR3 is TGTGCCATCAGTGAGGGGAGACAATCCACAGATACGCAGTATTTT. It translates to CAISEGRQSTDTQYF.

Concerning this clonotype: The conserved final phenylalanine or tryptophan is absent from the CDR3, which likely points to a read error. This CDR3 reads CASNPGTGAHEQYL. CDR3 DNA: TGTGCCAGCAACCCGGGGACAGGGGCCCACGAACAGTACCTC. The rearrangement uses TRBV7-9 and TRBJ2-7; TRBD1 matches 10 bases. There are 14 residues in the CDR3. Per the germline V gene, CDR1 is SEHNR and CDR2 is FQNEAQ (reference sequence).

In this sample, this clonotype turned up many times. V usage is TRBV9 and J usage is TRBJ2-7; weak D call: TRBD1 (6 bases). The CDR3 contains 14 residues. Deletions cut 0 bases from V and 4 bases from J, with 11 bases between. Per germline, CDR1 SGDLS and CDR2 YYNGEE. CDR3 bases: TGTGCCAGCAGCGTAGGTGGGGGCGGGTACGAGCAGTACTTC. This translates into CASSVGGGGYEQYF.

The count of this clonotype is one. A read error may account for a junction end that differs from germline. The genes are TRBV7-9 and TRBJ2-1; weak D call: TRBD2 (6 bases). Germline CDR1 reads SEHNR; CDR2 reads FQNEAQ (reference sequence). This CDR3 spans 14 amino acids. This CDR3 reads CANSFGGSDNEQLF. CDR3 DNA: TGTGCCAACAGCTTCGGGGGTAGCGACAATGAGCAGCTCTTT.

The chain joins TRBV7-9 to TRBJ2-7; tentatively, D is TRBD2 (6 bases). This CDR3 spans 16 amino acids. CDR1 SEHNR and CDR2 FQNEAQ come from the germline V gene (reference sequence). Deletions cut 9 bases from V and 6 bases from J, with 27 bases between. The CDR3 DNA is TGTGCCAGTAGTCCACCCGGGAGCCTAGTAGGAGGCGAGCAGTACTTC. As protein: CASSPPGSLVGGEQYF.

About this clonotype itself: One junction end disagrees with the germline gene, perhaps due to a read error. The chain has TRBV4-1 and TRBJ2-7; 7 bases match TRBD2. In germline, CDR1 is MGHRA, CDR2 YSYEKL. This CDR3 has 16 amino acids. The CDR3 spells CASSQDFSGSSYGQYF. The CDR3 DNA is TGCGCCAGCAGCCAAGATTTTAGCGGGTCCTCCTACGGGCAGTACTTC.

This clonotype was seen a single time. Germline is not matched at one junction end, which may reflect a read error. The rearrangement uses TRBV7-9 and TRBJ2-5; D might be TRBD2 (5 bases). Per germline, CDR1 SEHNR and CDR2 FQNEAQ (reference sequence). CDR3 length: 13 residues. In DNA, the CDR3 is TGTGCCAACAGCATAGCCGGGATAGAGACCCAGTACTTC. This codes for CANSIAGIETQYF.

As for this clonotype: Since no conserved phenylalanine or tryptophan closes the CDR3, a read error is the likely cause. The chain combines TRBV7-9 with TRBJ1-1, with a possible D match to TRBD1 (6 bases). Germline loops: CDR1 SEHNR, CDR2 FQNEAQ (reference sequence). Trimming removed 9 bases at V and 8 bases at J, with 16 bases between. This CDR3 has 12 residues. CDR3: CASSMDSWEAFI. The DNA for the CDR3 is TGTGCCAGTAGCATGGACAGTTGGGAAGCTTTCATT.

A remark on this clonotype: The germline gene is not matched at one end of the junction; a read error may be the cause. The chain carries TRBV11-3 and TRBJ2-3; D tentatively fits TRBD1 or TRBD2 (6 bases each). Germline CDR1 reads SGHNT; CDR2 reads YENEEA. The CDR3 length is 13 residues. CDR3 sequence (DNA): TGTGCCAACTGCTTGGGGGGCACCGATACGCAGTATTTT. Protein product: CANCLGGTDTQYF.

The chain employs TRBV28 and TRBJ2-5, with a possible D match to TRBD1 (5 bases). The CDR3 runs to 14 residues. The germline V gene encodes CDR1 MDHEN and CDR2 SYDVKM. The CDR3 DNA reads TGTGCTGGCAGTGCGCGGACACTCCAAGAGACCCAGTACTTC. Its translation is CAGSARTLQETQYF.

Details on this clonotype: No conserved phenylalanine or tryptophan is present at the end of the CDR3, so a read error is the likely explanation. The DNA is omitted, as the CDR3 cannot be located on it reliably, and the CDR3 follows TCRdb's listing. The CDR3 spells CASSPDLSSGEQCL. This rearrangement joins TRBV5-4 to TRBJ2-7. The CDR3 spans 14 residues, counting both ends. The germline gives CDR1 SGHNT, CDR2 YYREEE (reference sequence).

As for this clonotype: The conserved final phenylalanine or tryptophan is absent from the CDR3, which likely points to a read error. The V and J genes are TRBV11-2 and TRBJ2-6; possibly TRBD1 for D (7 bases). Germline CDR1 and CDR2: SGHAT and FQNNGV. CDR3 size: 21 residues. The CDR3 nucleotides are TGTGCCAGCAGCATGGGGGGAGACAGGGACATTTCCCTCTCTGGGACCAACGTCCTGACTTGC. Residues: CASSMGGDRDISLSGTNVLTC.

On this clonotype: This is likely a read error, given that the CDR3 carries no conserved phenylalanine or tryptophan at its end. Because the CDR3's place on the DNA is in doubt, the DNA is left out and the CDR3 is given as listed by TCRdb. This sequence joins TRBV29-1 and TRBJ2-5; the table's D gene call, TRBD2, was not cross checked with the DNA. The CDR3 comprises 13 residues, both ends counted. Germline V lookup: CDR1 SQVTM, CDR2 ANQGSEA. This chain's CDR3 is CSSSAEGQDTQYS.

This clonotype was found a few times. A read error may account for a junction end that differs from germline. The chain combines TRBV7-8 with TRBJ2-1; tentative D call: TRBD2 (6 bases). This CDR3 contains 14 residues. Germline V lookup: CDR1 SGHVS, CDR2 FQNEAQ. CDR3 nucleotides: TGTGCCAGCAGCCCAGCCGGCCGCGGGAATGAGCAGCACTTC. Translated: CASSPAGRGNEQHF. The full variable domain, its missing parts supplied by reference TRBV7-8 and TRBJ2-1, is GAGVSQSPRYKVAKRGQDVALRCDPISGHVSLFWYQQALGQGPEFLTYFQNEAQLDKSGLPSDRFFAERPEGSVSTLKIQRTQQEDSAVYLCASSPAGRGNEQHFGPGTRLTVL.

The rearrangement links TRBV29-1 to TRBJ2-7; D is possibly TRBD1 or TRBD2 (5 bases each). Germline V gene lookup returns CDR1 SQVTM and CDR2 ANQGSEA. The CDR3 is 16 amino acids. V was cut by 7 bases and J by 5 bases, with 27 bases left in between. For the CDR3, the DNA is TGCAGCGCCAAGACATCTGGGACCGGCACTCCGCACGAGCAGTACTTC. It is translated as CSAKTSGTGTPHEQYF.

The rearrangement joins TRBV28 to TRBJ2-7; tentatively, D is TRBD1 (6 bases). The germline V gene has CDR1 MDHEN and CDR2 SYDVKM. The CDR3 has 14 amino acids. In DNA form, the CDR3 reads TGTGATAGCAGTCCTCGACAGGAGTACTACGAGCAGTACTTC. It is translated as CDSSPRQEYYEQYF.

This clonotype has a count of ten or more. The CDR3 loop reads CASSLSNGDVETQYF. DNA for the CDR3: TGTGCCAGCAGTTTATCGAACGGGGATGTGGAGACCCAGTACTTC. This chain connects TRBV28 to TRBJ2-5, with a weak D call TRBD2 (5 bases). Germline loops: CDR1 MDHEN, CDR2 SYDVKM. The CDR3 length is 15 residues. V lost 1 base, J lost 5 bases, and 14 bases lay in between.

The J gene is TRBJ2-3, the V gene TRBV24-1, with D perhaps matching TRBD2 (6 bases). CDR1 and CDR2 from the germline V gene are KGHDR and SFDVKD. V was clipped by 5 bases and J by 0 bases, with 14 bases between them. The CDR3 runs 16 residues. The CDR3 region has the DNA TGTGCCACCAGTGGGAGGGGTGCGACTAGCACAGATACGCAGTATTTT. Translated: CATSGRGATSTDTQYF.

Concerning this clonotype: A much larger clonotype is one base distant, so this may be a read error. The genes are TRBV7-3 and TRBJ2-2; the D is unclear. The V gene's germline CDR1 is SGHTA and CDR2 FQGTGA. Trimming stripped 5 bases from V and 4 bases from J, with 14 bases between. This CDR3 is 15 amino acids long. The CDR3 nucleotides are TGTGCCAGCAGCGAAAAGGATGGTTTCACCGGGGAGCTGTTTTTT. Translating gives CASSEKDGFTGELFF.